This T cell receptor (beta chain) came from a study of blood T cells in healthy people across ages (dated by TCRdb to the mid-2010s). As for the study more broadly: Template switching captured roughly one uniquely barcoded TCR beta cDNA molecule per two T cells in model experiments. Using deep sequencing normalized with unique cDNA molecular identifiers, the study measured how TCR beta repertoire diversity changes with age. The donors were split into four age groups: young (average about 15 years), middle-aged (39), aged (around 67) and long-lived (under 90). Donors of different ages were randomly distributed across sequencing lanes to avoid experimental bias. Two additional independent replicas of 1 million unique cDNA reads from the same blood draw were analyzed for two donors (one aged 18 to 29 and one aged 80 or older). Findings and caveats that apply to the study as a whole: Estimates of total diversity based on one million sequenced T cells were regarded as lower bounds and as underestimates. A strong correlation was found between observed TCR beta diversity and the percentage of naive T cells measured by flow cytometry. The long-lived group showed more naive CD4+ T cells, fewer expanded clones and increased TCR diversity than the aged group, suggesting age selection. Conclusive comparison of naive and antigen-experienced compartments was prevented by the profiling of bulk unsorted PBMCs. As age increased, observed TCR beta diversity per million T cells dropped in a roughly linear way, and a significant reduction was already evident by age roughly 40. The CMV infection status of donors was not known, potentially confounding age-related changes in expanded clonotypes.

Systemically healthy Caucasian individuals from Russia, around 38 in total and aged roughly 6 to 100 years, were included as donors. Each donor gave 8 to 10 milliliters of peripheral blood, drawn into EDTA-treated Vacutainer tubes. Ficoll-Paque density-gradient centrifugation was used to isolate PBMCs, with at least 6 million per sample. Trizol reagent was used to extract total RNA from the PBMCs, yielding at least 6 micrograms per sample. For every donor, an aliquot of PBMCs went through flow cytometry to measure the percentages of naive CD45RAhigh/CD27high T cells. The receptor library was made with 5' RACE. For sequencing, an Illumina HiSeq 2500 was employed. A second PCR of about 7 to 12 cycles was performed with a sample-barcoded 5' primer and a J-beta primer mix. A template-switch 5' adaptor carrying 12 random nucleotides introduced a unique molecular identifier onto each TCR beta cDNA molecule. Each sample yielded at least 2.5 million CDR3-containing paired-end reads. First-strand cDNA synthesis was performed from all RNA using the Mint cDNA synthesis kit, with priming by a TRBC-specific oligonucleotide. Following uracil-DNA glycosylase treatment, a first 18-cycle PCR with universal primers M1SS and BC2_uni_R was performed on all cDNA. Concerning the study's data processing: Normalization of each sample was performed by random selection of 1 million high-quality reads, each carrying a distinct molecular identifier. Reads with shared molecular identifiers were discarded instead of being binned into consensus sequences. CDR3 identification, clonotype clustering and error correction used MiTCR with a Q25 quality threshold and the strictest error-elimination algorithm. A nonparametric unseen species model with Euler transformation was used to estimate a lower bound on total TCR beta diversity. TCRdb reworked the public reads: Q25 trimming with fastp, MiXCR clone assembly, productive beta chains retained. Each CDR3 protein appears once, grouped with its most common genes and DNA. The V and J calls were determined by TCRdb, not by the authors. The sample has over 550,000 distinct CDR3 sequences on record, about 28% of them singletons. The biggest ten clones account for more than 15% of the sample.

This clonotype was recorded at least ten times. The target of this receptor is not known. Base-call qualities are not available, and no considerably larger clone is one nucleotide away. Its CDR3 holds 14 amino acids, cysteine through phenylalanine. Just the 42-base CDR3 DNA is kept, in frame starting at base 1. V loses 5 bases, J loses 4 bases, and the germline ends lie 15 bases apart. The CDR1 and CDR2 encoded by the germline V gene (reference sequence) are LNHNV and YYDKDF. The clonotype comes from a woman aged 80 or over in good health. The sequenced sample was blood. This sequence uses TRBV15 and TRBJ2-7; a tentative D call is TRBD1 (5 bases match). The nucleotide sequence is TGTGCCACCAGCGCCGACAGTGGGGTTTACGAGCAGTACTTC. This encodes CATSADSGVYEQYF.